This T cell receptor beta chain was identified during a study of blood T cell repertoires in COVID-19. Study-wide context: Samples representing acute and convalescent COVID-19 were sourced from the United States, Italy and Spain.

In the authors' methods: Quantification of nucleated cells was approximated via reference gene primer amplification. Assay used: immunoSEQ multiplex PCR; TCRdb lists only in-frame clones, some missing. D and trimming were read from the DNA, whereas the V and J calls and clone size are those reported in that table. The data contain 100,000 to 150,000 clones, around 89% of them singletons. Trimming cost V 1 base and J 3 bases; bases outside gene matches: 4. The CDR3 is made up of 16 amino acids. Germline assignment: CDR1 SGHVS and CDR2 FQNEAQ. Sequenced: peripheral blood. The clonotype was recovered from a man between 50 and 59 years old with active or convalescent COVID-19. This rearrangement joins TRBV7-8 to TRBJ2-3, with TRBD1 matching 10 bases. CDR3 coding DNA: TGTGCCAGCAGCTTAGAGGGGGGACAGGGGACAGATACGCAGTATTTT. It yields the protein CASSLEGGQGTDTQYF.